The 26 T cell receptor beta chains below were found in one sample sequenced in a study of blood T cell repertoires in COVID-19. Data came from immunoSEQ multiplex PCR; TCRdb stores just in-frame clones and leaves some out. This sample yields 60,000 to 85,000 clones, of which approximately 80% are seen a single time; less than 20% belongs to the top ten. The sample consisted of peripheral blood. The receptor source for this set is a human donor in a cohort sampled during active COVID-19.

The CDR3 bases are TGCGCCAGCAGCTCCTCCTACGAGCAGTACTTC. It translates to CASSSSYEQYF. The chain joins TRBV10-2 to TRBJ2-7; D is undetermined. Germline V CDR1 and CDR2: WSHSY, SAAADI. The CDR3 loop spans 11 amino acids. Trimming left V 6 bases short and J 0 bases short, with 3 bases between.

The chain employs TRBV10-1 and TRBJ2-1; 7 bases are shared with TRBD2. J was trimmed by 2 bases and V by 5 bases; bases with no gene match: 6. The CDR3 is 15 residues long. Looked up from germline, CDR1 is WNHNN and CDR2 is SYGVQD (reference sequence). This CDR3 is CASSRTGGTYNEQFF. The CDR3 region has the DNA TGCGCCAGCAGTCGGACGGGAGGAACCTACAATGAGCAGTTCTTC.

The genes are TRBV18 and TRBJ1-3; 8 bases are shared with TRBD1. The CDR3 length is 13 residues. CDR1 and CDR2 (germline): KGHSH, LQKENI. V trimming: 10 bases; J trimming: 4 bases; junction bases outside the gene matches: 6. The CDR3 nucleotides are TGTGCCACCCGGACAGGGCAAGGAAACACCATATATTTT. The encoded protein is CATRTGQGNTIYF.

The chain is built from TRBV29-1 and TRBJ2-1; 12 bases map to TRBD2. CDR1 is SQVTM and CDR2 is ANQGSEA in the germline V gene. The junction had 5 bases not matched to a gene; V was cut back by 2 bases and J by 6 bases. CDR3 length: 15 amino acids. The DNA for the CDR3 is TGCAGCGTTGAATCTAGCGGGAGGGCCACCAATGAGCAGTTCTTC. Protein product: CSVESSGRATNEQFF.

This rearrangement joins TRBV6-1 to TRBJ2-7; 11 bases map to TRBD1. The junction had 12 bases not matched to a gene; V was cut back by 2 bases and J by 3 bases. Germline loops: CDR1 MNHNS, CDR2 SASEGT. CDR3 size: 18 residues. The CDR3 DNA reads as TGTGCCAGCAGTGAATTTCCAGGCGGGACAGGGGGTTTCTACGAGCAGTACTTC. Protein: CASSEFPGGTGGFYEQYF.

V and J are TRBV28 and TRBJ1-5, with a tentative D call TRBD1 (5 bases). Germline V CDR1 and CDR2: MDHEN, SYDVKM. CDR3 length equals 15 residues. The V end lost 6 bases, the J end lost 4 bases, and 16 bases lay between the germline ends. The CDR3 coding sequence is TGTGCCAGCAGAGTCACCGGGACTCCTAATCAGCCCCAGCATTTT. The encoded protein is CASRVTGTPNQPQHF. The entire variable domain, with the rest obtained from reference TRBV28 and TRBJ1-5, is as follows: DVKVTQSSRYLVKRTGEKVFLECVQDMDHENMFWYRQDPGLGLRLIYFSYDVKMKEKGDIPEGYSVSREKKERFSLILESASTNQTSMYLCASRVTGTPNQPQHFGDGTRLSIL.

The chain employs TRBV6-1 and TRBJ1-4; weak D call: TRBD1 (6 bases). Trimming cost V 2 bases and J 4 bases, with 8 bases left between them. Germline V gene lookup returns CDR1 MNHNS and CDR2 SASEGT. The CDR3 runs 14 residues. As DNA, the CDR3 is TGTGCCAGCAGTGAAAAGGACAGTAATGAAAAACTGTTTTTT. It specifies CASSEKDSNEKLFF.

The gene calls are TRBV3-1 (or the pseudogene TRBV3-2) and TRBJ2-4; 7 bases line up with TRBD1. Germline V gene data show CDR1 as LGHDT and CDR2 as YNNKEL (reference sequence). V was clipped by 1 base and J by 9 bases; unmatched bases: 6. The CDR3 covers 14 residues. The CDR3 DNA follows: TGTGCCAGCAGCCAAGCACAGGGGATCGGCATTCAGTACTTC. Amino acids: CASSQAQGIGIQYF.

This chain connects TRBV5-1 to TRBJ2-5, with D possibly matching TRBD2 (6 bases). CDR1 SGHRS and CDR2 YFSETQ come from the germline V gene. This CDR3 has 14 amino acids. Trimming cost V 0 bases and J 5 bases, with 11 bases left between them. CDR3 DNA sequence: TGCGCCAGCAGCTTGGGTCCAGGAGGGGAGACCCAGTACTTC. It translates to CASSLGPGGETQYF.

The chain joins TRBV24-1 to TRBJ2-7, with 10 positions matching TRBD2. This CDR3 spans 15 amino acids. Per germline, CDR1 KGHDR and CDR2 SFDVKD. V shed 4 bases, J shed 3 bases, and the junction held 5 bases outside the gene matches. CDR3 nucleotide sequence: TGTGCCACCAGTGACTCCGGGACTAGCGTCTACGAGCAGTACTTC. It yields the protein CATSDSGTSVYEQYF.

The CDR3 DNA follows: TGTGCTAGTGCCACGGGAGGGACAGGGGCTACAAAAAGCTCCTACGAGCAGTACTTC. Its translation is CASATGGTGATKSSYEQYF. The chain carries TRBV12-5 and TRBJ2-7, with TRBD1 matching 10 bases. The CDR3 loop spans 19 amino acids. The V gene end was trimmed by 7 bases and the J gene end by 0 bases; junction bases not matched to a gene: 18. The germline V gene has CDR1 LGHNT and CDR2 FRNRAP. Drawing the rest from reference TRBV12-5 and TRBJ2-7, the complete variable domain is DARVTQTPRHKVTEMGQEVTMRCQPILGHNTVFWYRQTMMQGLELLAYFRNRAPLDDSGMPKDRFSAEMPDATLATLKIQPSEPRDSAVYFCASATGGTGATKSSYEQYFGPGTRLTVT.

This clone came up a few times. J is TRBJ2-4 and V is TRBV3-1 (or the pseudogene TRBV3-2); 13 bases match TRBD2. Per the germline V gene, CDR1 is LGHDT and CDR2 is YNNKEL (reference sequence). The CDR3 runs 19 residues. V gave up 0 bases and J gave up 0 bases; unmatched junction bases: 5. CDR3 in amino acids: CASSQDGTSGALAKNIQYF. CDR3 DNA sequence: TGTGCCAGCAGCCAAGACGGGACTAGCGGGGCTCTAGCCAAAAACATTCAGTACTTC.

The gene calls are TRBV12-5 and TRBJ2-1; TRBD2 aligns across 8 bases. Germline values: CDR1 LGHNT, CDR2 FRNRAP. V shed 10 bases and J 7 bases; nucleotides not matched to a gene: 9. The length of the CDR3 is 13 residues. In DNA, the CDR3 is TGTGCTACCGGGACTAGGGGTTCGAATGAGCAGTTCTTC. It codes for CATGTRGSNEQFF.

The CDR3 coding sequence is TGCGCCAGCAGCTTGGGTAGCAGCCAGAACACCGGGGAGCTGTTTTTT. As protein: CASSLGSSQNTGELFF. V is TRBV5-1 and J is TRBJ2-2; no clear D. This CDR3 spans 16 amino acids. Germline loops: CDR1 SGHRS, CDR2 YFSETQ. The germline V and J ends were trimmed by 0 bases and 1 base, with 10 bases remaining between them.

V gene TRBV19 combines with J gene TRBJ1-5; 8 bases fit TRBD1. In germline, CDR1 is LNHDA, CDR2 SQIVND (reference sequence). Unmatched junction bases numbered 3, after V lost 4 bases and J lost 1 base. This CDR3 is 15 amino acids long. Written as DNA, the CDR3 is TGTGCCAGTAGTAAGACAGGGGTAAGCAATCAGCCCCAGCATTTT. Its protein is CASSKTGVSNQPQHF.

The chain carries TRBV5-8 and TRBJ2-7; TRBD2 agrees at 7 bases. The junction had 9 bases not matched to a gene; V was cut back by 3 bases and J by 0 bases. This CDR3 is 16 amino acids long. From germline, CDR1 is SGHTS and CDR2 YDEGEE. CDR3 sequence (DNA): TGTGCCAGCAGCTGGGGGGGAGCGGGTGCCTCCTACGAGCAGTACTTC. Translation gives CASSWGGAGASYEQYF. Full variable domain (remainder filled in from reference TRBV5-8 and TRBJ2-7): EAGVTQSPTHLIKTRGQQATLRCSPISGHTSVYWYQQALGLGLQFLLWYDEGEERNRGNFPPRFSGRQFPNYSSELNVNALELEDSALYLCASSWGGAGASYEQYFGPGTRLTVT.

A note on this clone: Additional DNA sequences in this sample encode the identical CDR3. This sequence joins TRBV10-1 and TRBJ2-7; 11 bases agree with TRBD2. The CDR3 loop spans 15 amino acids. Germline V gene data show CDR1 as WNHNN and CDR2 as SYGVQD (reference sequence). Trimming at V came to 0 bases and at J to 3 bases, leaving 1 base not matched to a gene. The CDR3, as DNA: TGCGCCAGCAGTGAGTCTACTAGCGGGAGCTACGAGCAGTACTTC. Protein sequence: CASSESTSGSYEQYF.

The genes are TRBV27 and TRBJ2-2, with TRBD2 identical over 7 bases. Germline trimming cut 2 bases from V and 7 bases from J; bases unmatched to any gene: 10. Germline CDR1 is MNHEY and CDR2 is SMNVEV (reference sequence). The CDR3 loop spans 16 amino acids. The CDR3 DNA reads TGTGCCAGCAGTTTAAGGTTGAGCGGGATCATCGGGGAGCTGTTTTTT. Translation: CASSLRLSGIIGELFF.

This clone showed up just a few times. The rearrangement uses TRBV24-1 and TRBJ2-1; D might be TRBD1 (6 bases). V dropped 4 bases and J dropped 7 bases, with 16 bases sitting between them. This CDR3 has 15 amino acids. Germline-derived CDR1 and CDR2 are KGHDR and SFDVKD. CDR3 loop: CATSDPARDNNEQFF. The CDR3 bases are TGTGCCACCAGTGACCCCGCCCGGGACAATAATGAGCAGTTCTTC.

The chain couples TRBV6-6 to TRBJ1-2; TRBD1 aligns across 9 bases. The J segment lost 2 bases and the V segment lost 6 bases, leaving 4 bases of the junction unmatched. Looked up from germline, CDR1 is MNHNY and CDR2 is SVGAGI (reference sequence). CDR3 size: 14 residues. The CDR3 DNA is TGTGCCAGCAGCACCGGGACAGGGAACTATGGCTACACCTTC. It specifies CASSTGTGNYGYTF.

This clone appeared a single time. The V call is TRBV11-2, the J call TRBJ1-2; TRBD1 matches at 10 bases. The CDR3 is 15 residues long. Germline-derived CDR1 and CDR2 are SGHAT and FQNNGV. V lost 5 bases, J lost 4 bases, and 7 bases stayed unmatched. The CDR3 nucleotides read TGTGCCAGCAGCCCCGGGGACAGGGGTGGCTATGGCTACACCTTC. It yields the protein CASSPGDRGGYGYTF.

This clone has more than one count but fewer than ten. The genes are TRBV5-4 and TRBJ2-7, with a tentative D call TRBD2 (6 bases). The CDR3 consists of 17 residues. Trimming removed 4 bases from V and 3 bases from J, with 23 bases in between. Germline loops: CDR1 SGHNT, CDR2 YYREEE (reference sequence). CDR3 sequence reads: CASSAGLNPGASYEQYF. The CDR3, as DNA: TGTGCCAGCAGCGCGGGACTTAACCCCGGCGCGAGCTACGAGCAGTACTTC.

In this sample, this clone turned up a few times. The chain joins TRBV7-2 to TRBJ1-1; 7 positions match TRBD1. With V trimmed by 6 bases and J by 1 base, 11 bases remained unmatched. CDR3 size: 16 residues. From germline, CDR1 is SGHTA and CDR2 FQGNSA. The CDR3 loop reads CASRDNRGGPNTEAFF. The CDR3 nucleotides are TGTGCCAGCAGGGATAACAGGGGCGGACCGAACACTGAAGCTTTCTTT.

The chain joins TRBV6-5 to TRBJ2-1; D may be TRBD2 (6 bases). V was trimmed by 5 bases and J by 0 bases, leaving 11 bases between them. The CDR3 is 15 amino acids. Looked up from germline, CDR1 is MNHEY and CDR2 is SVGAGI. The CDR3 DNA sequence: TGTGCCAGCAGTACTTCCGGGAGCTCCTACAATGAGCAGTTCTTC. This codes for CASSTSGSSYNEQFF.

The V call is TRBV5-1, the J call TRBJ1-2, with 7 bases identical to TRBD1. In germline, CDR1 is SGHRS, CDR2 YFSETQ. The V gene end was trimmed by 1 base and the J gene end by 2 bases; junction bases not matched to a gene: 2. This CDR3 has 14 residues. In DNA form, the CDR3 reads TGCGCCAGCAGCTTGACAGGGGAAAACTATGGCTACACCTTC. As protein: CASSLTGENYGYTF.

The chain carries TRBV2 and TRBJ2-5, with TRBD1 matching over 9 bases. The CDR3 spans 14 residues. V shed 8 bases and J 5 bases; nucleotides not matched to a gene: 9. CDR1 SNHLY and CDR2 FYNNEI come from the germline V gene. CDR3 coding DNA: TGTGCCAGCTCCCCGACAGGGGGGCAGGAGACCCAGTACTTC. The encoded protein is CASSPTGGQETQYF. Variable domain in full (rest from reference TRBV2 and TRBJ2-5): EPEVTQTPSHQVTQMGQEVILRCVPISNHLYFYWYRQILGQKVEFLVSFYNNEISEKSEIFDDQFSVERPDGSNFTLKIRSTKLEDSAMYFCASSPTGGQETQYFGPGTRLLVL.